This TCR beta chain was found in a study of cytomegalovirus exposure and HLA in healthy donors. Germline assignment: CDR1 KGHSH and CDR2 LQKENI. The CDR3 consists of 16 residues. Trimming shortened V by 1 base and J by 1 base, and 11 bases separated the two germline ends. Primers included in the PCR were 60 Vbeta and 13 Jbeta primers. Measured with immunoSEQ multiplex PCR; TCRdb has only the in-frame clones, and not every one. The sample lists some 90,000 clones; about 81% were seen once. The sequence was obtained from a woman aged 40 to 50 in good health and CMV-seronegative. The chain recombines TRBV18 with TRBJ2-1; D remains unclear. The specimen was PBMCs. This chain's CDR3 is CASSPQPWPSYNEQFF. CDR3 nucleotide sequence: TGTGCCAGCTCACCACAACCTTGGCCTTCCTACAATGAGCAGTTCTTC.